The T cell receptor (beta chain) under discussion was sequenced for a study of tissue T cells after allogeneic stem cell transplantation. The study, taken as a whole, reports: Alloreactivity or antigen specificity of tissue TCRs was not determined; some clones might be host cells.

The V gene lost 2 bases and the J gene lost 3 bases, with 4 bases spanning the gap. CDR1 is FNHDT and CDR2 is SITEND in the germline V gene (reference sequence). The CDR3 totals 12 residues. The assay was immunoSEQ multiplex PCR, and TCRdb's table has in-frame clones only and misses some. Of about 21,000 clones in the sample, roughly three quarters were seen once. Note on this clone: Its antigen is still unknown. Gene names and germline match the mouse. Read sequence stops 1 residue before the CDR3 end, and the germline J gene provides the missing end.

This sequence joins TRBV19 and TRBJ2-5; D is undetermined. Sequenced sample: blood. The origin of this receptor is a female BALB/c mouse in good health. Strain MHC haplotype: H2-d. CDR3 bases read: TGTGCCAGCAGTATGATTCAAGACACCCAGTAC. This gives the protein CASSMIQDTQY. The full CDR3 sequence reads CASSMIQDTQYF. Full variable domain (remainder filled in from reference TRBV19 and TRBJ2-5): GGIITQTPKFLIGQEGQKLTLKCQQNFNHDTMYWYRQDSGKGLRLIYYSITENDLQKGDLSEGYDASREKKSSFSLTVTSAQKNEMAVFLCASSMIQDTQYFGPGTRLLVL.